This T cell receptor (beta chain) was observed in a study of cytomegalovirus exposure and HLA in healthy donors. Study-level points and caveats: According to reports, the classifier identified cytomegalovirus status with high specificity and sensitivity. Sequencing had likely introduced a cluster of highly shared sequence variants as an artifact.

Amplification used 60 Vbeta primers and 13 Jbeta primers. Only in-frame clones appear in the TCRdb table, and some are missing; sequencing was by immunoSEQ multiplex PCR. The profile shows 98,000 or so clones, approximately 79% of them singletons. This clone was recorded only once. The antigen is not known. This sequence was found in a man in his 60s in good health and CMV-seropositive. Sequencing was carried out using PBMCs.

CDR3 in amino acids: CASSQEEAPSGGASGDTQYF. DNA of the CDR3: TGTGCCAGCAGCCAAGAGGAGGCCCCTAGCGGGGGGGCCTCTGGAGATACGCAGTATTTT. The genes are TRBV4-2 and TRBJ2-3, with 12 bases aligning to TRBD2. CDR1 LGHNA and CDR2 YNFKEQ come from the germline V gene. V shed 0 bases, J shed 5 bases, and the junction held 15 bases outside the gene matches. The CDR3 totals 20 residues.